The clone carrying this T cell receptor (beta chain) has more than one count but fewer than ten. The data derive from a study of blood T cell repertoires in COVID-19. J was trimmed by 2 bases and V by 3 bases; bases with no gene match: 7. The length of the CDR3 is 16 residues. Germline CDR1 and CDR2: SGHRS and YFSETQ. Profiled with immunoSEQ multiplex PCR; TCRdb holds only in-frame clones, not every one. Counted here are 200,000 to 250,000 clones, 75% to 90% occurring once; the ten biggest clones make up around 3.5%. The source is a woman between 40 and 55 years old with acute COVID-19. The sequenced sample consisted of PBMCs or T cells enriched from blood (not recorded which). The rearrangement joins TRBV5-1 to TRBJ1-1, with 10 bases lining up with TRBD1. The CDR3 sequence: CASSSGQGMENTEAFF. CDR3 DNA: TGCGCCAGCAGCTCGGGACAGGGGATGGAAAACACTGAAGCTTTCTTT.